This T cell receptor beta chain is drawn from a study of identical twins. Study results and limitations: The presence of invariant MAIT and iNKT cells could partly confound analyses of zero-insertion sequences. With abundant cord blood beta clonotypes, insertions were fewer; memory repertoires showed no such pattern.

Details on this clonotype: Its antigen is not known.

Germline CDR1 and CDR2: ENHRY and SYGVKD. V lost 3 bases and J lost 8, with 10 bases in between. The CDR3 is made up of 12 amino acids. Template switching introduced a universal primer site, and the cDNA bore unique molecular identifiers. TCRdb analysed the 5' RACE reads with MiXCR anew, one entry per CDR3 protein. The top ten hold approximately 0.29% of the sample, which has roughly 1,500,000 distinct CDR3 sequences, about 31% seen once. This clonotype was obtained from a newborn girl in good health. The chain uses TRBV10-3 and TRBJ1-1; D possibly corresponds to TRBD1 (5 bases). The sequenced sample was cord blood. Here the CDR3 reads CAISESTDEAFF. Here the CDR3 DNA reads TGTGCCATCAGTGAATCGACAGACGAAGCTTTCTTT.